The TCR beta chain described here comes from a study of Ad26.COV2.S vaccination and SARS-CoV-2 variants. Study details: Each vaccinee took Ad26.COV2.S intramuscularly, once or twice 56 days apart.

For this clone: The antigen is unknown.

The table came from immunoSEQ multiplex PCR; TCRdb's copy has only in-frame clones and leaves some out. The sample lists around 270,000 clones; approximately 90% were seen once. Germline V gives CDR1 LNHDA, CDR2 SQIVND (reference sequence). The CDR3 is made up of 15 amino acids. J was trimmed by 1 base and V by 6 bases; bases with no gene match: 6. As to treatment: around 19 received Ad26.COV2.S at low or high dose, single or two shots; about 5 received placebo; per-sample allocation not given. Collection of the samples took place on day 63 after the first injection of vaccine or placebo. Findings of the study overall: For non-spike TCRs, breadth in vaccine recipients resembled that in placebo recipients. Following vaccination, spike-specific CD8+ and CD4+ T cell responses reportedly exhibited substantial breadth.

The rearrangement joins TRBV19 to TRBJ2-3; 8 nucleotides align to TRBD2. Material: peripheral blood, obtained in a trial of Ad26.COV2.S vaccine versus placebo. The source is a person between 18 and 65 years old who received the Ad26.COV2.S COVID-19 vaccine or a placebo. CDR3 residues: CASRDFSGGTDTQYF. In DNA form, the CDR3 reads TGTGCCAGTAGGGACTTTAGCGGGGGCACAGATACGCAGTATTTT.